This paragraph reports one T cell receptor beta chain. Between the trimmed V and J ends, which lost 5 bases and 1 base, there was a span of 21 bases. Germline V lookup: CDR1 SEHNR, CDR2 FQNEAQ (reference sequence). CDR3 size: 17 residues. PCR was performed using 60 Vbeta and 13 Jbeta primers. Produced via immunoSEQ multiplex PCR; TCRdb's table is partial and in-frame only. The sample carries about 140,000 clones, over 70% recorded once. The data originate from a study of cytomegalovirus exposure and HLA in healthy donors. Sequencing was done on a sample of PBMCs. The sequence derives from a man in his forties or fifties in good health and CMV-seropositive. The chain employs TRBV7-9 and TRBJ2-7; tentatively, D is TRBD2 (7 bases). The CDR3 region is CASSIPIRGGRSYEQYF. CDR3 coding DNA: TGTGCCAGCAGCATCCCGATCAGGGGAGGGAGGTCCTACGAGCAGTACTTC.